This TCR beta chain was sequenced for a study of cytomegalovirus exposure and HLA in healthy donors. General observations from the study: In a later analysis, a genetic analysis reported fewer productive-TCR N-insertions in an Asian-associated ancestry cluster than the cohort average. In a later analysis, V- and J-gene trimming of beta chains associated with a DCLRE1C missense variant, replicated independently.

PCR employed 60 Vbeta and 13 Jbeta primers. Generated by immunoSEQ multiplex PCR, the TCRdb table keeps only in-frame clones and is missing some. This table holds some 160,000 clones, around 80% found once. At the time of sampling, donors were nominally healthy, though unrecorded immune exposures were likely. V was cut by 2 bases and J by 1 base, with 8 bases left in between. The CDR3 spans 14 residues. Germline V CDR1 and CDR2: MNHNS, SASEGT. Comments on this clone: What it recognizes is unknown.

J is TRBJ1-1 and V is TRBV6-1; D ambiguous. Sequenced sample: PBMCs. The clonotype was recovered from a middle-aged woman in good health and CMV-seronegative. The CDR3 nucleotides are TGTGCCAGCAGTGAATCCCCCGGGAACACTGAAGCTTTCTTT. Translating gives CASSESPGNTEAFF.